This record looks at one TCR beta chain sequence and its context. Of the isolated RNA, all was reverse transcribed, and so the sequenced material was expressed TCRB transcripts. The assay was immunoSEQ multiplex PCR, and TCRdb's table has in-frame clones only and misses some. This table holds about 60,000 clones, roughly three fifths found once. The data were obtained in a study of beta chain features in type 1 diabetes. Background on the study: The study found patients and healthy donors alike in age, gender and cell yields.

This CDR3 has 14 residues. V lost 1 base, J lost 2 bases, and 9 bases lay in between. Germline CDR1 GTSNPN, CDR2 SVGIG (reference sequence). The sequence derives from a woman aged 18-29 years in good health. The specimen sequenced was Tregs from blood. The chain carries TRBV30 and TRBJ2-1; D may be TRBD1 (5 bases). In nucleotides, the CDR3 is TGTGCCTGGAGTGACACGGACACCTACAATGAGCAGTTCTTC. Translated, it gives CAWSDTDTYNEQFF.